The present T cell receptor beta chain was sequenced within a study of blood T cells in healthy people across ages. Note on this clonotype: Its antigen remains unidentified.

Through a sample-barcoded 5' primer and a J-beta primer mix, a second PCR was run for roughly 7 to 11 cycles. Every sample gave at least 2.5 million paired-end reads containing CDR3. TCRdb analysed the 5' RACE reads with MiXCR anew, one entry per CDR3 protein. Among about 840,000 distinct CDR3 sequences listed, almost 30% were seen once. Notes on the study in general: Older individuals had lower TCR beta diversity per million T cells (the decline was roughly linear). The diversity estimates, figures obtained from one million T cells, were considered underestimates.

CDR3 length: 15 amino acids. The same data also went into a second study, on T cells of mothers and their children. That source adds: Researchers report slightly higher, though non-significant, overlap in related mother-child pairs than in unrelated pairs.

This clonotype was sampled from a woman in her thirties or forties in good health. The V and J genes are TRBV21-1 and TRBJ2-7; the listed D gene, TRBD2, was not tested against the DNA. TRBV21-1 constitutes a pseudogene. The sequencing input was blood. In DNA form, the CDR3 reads TGTGCCAGCAGCAAAAGATACGCTATCTCCTACGAGCAGTACTTC. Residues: CASSKRYAISYEQYF.